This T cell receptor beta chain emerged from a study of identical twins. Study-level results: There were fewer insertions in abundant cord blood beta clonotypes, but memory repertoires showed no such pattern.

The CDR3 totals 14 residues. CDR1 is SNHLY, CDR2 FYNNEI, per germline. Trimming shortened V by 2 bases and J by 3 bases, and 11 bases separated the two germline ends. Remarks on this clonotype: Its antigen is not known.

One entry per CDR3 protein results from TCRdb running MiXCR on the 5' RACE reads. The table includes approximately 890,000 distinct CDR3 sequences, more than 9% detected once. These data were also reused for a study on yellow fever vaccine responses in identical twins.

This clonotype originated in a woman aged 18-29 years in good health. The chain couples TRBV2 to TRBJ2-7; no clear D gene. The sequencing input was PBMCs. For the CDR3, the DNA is TGTGCCAGCAGTGAACTATTGACGGGCTACGAGCAGTACGTC. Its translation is CASSELLTGYEQYV.